This TCR beta chain comes out of a study of lymphopenia after photon versus proton radiotherapy. Data came from immunoSEQ multiplex PCR; TCRdb stores just in-frame clones and leaves some out. The data show over 30,000 clones, approximately 87% seen once. The CDR3 loop spans 16 amino acids. V lost 0 bases and J lost 5, with 12 bases in between. Germline CDR1 reads SGDLS; CDR2 reads YYNGEE. The sequence was collected from a woman in her 70s with pancreatic cancer. This chain uses TRBV9 with TRBJ1-6, with a tentative D call TRBD1 (5 bases). The input for sequencing was peripheral blood, taken from a patient treated with proton-based radiotherapy. The CDR3 DNA is TGTGCCAGCAGCGTAGCTGAAGGGGCAAATAATTCACCCCTCCACTTT. This sequence encodes CASSVAEGANNSPLHF.